What follows are 5 T cell receptor beta chains derived from one specimen sequenced in a study of OX40 agonist ivuxolimab in advanced cancers. The assay was immunoSEQ multiplex PCR, and TCRdb's table has in-frame clones only and misses some. The repertoire holds tens of thousands of clones, with about 90% as singletons. Sequencing used CD4+ or CD8+ T cells sorted from blood, obtained in a trial of the OX40 agonist ivuxolimab. These receptors came from an adult with an advanced solid tumor such as melanoma, head and neck, liver or kidney cancer.

The chain employs TRBV27 and TRBJ2-5, with TRBD2 identical over 7 bases. Germline CDR1 and CDR2: MNHEY and SMNVEV (reference sequence). Losses at the gene ends were 2 bases for V and 2 bases for J; bases not matched to a gene: 5. CDR3 size: 15 residues. The DNA of the CDR3 is TGTGCCAGCAGTTTAAAGTGGGGGGGGCAAGAGACCCAGTACTTC. Its translation is CASSLKWGGQETQYF.

This chain uses TRBV9 with TRBJ2-3; no reliable D call. V was cut by 2 bases and J by 6 bases, with 10 bases left in between. The CDR3 contains 13 residues. Germline CDR1 and CDR2: SGDLS and YYNGEE. In DNA form, the CDR3 reads TGTGCCAGCAGCGTTAGCACTGCGGATACGCAGTATTTT. Amino acids: CASSVSTADTQYF.

Details on this clone: The junction differs from germline at one of its ends, possibly a read error. The CDR3: CASSRTGSYGQYF. The DNA for the CDR3 is TGTGCCAGCAGCCGTACAGGGAGCTACGGGCAGTACTTC. J is TRBJ2-7 and V is TRBV6-5; tentative D call: TRBD1 (6 bases). The CDR3 covers 13 residues. The germline gives CDR1 MNHEY, CDR2 SVGAGI.

This sequence joins TRBV6-4 and TRBJ1-1; 9 nucleotides match TRBD1. The germline CDR1 and CDR2 sequences are MRHNA and SNTAGT. After removal of 5 bases from V and 3 bases from J, the junction contained 7 bases not matched to a gene. The CDR3 has 15 residues. The CDR3 DNA is TGTGCCAGCAGTTCTCTGACAGGGGGAGACACTGAAGCTTTCTTT. It specifies CASSSLTGGDTEAFF.

The chain joins TRBV19 to TRBJ2-1; TRBD2 matches at 10 bases. CDR3 length: 13 amino acids. V shed 5 bases and J 9 bases; nucleotides not matched to a gene: 4. Germline CDR1 reads LNHDA; CDR2 reads SQIVND (reference sequence). CDR3 sequence reads: CASSPLAGVEQFF. Here the CDR3 DNA reads TGTGCCAGTAGTCCTCTAGCGGGAGTTGAGCAGTTCTTC.